These 4 T cell receptor beta chains share one sample of origin, sequenced in a study of CD8 T cells in ankylosing spondylitis. From the 5' RACE reads, TCRdb called clonotypes with MiXCR, one entry per CDR3 protein. The sample lists some 130,000 distinct CDR3 sequences; 7.5% to 9.5% were seen once. Sequencing input: synovial fluid, either unsorted or a sorted T cell fraction (not recorded which). These receptors were collected from a male donor with ankylosing spondylitis.

This rearrangement joins TRBV20-1 to TRBJ2-3, with D possibly being TRBD1 or TRBD2 (8 bases each). V was clipped by 7 bases and J by 3 bases, with 17 bases between them. Germline CDR1 DFQATT, CDR2 SNEGSKA (reference sequence). This CDR3 is built from 14 residues. CDR3 amino acids: CSVPGGGRTDTQYF. Written as DNA, the CDR3 is TGCAGTGTCCCAGGGGGCGGGAGGACAGATACGCAGTATTTT.

This clonotype was recorded many times. The chain joins TRBV5-4 to TRBJ2-3; 14 nucleotides match TRBD2. This CDR3 contains 19 residues. Germline CDR1 and CDR2: SGHNT and YYREEE (reference sequence). V lost 2 bases, J lost 5 bases, and 13 bases stayed unmatched. CDR3 in DNA: TGTGCCAGCAGCTTCCGGGGACTAGCGGGGGCTTCAGGGTTAGATACGCAGTATTTT. Translating gives CASSFRGLAGASGLDTQYF.

This clonotype showed up just a few times. V and J are TRBV28 and TRBJ2-3; TRBD2 matches at 14 bases. The trim removed 8 bases at V and 8 bases at J, leaving 18 bases unmatched. The CDR3 is 18 residues long. The germline CDR1 and CDR2 sequences are MDHEN and SYDVKM. The CDR3 loop is CASSSPGLAGAYLATQYF. The CDR3, as DNA: TGTGCCAGCTCCTCCCCGGGACTAGCGGGGGCCTATCTGGCTACGCAGTATTTT.

The rearrangement uses TRBV27 and TRBJ2-1, with a tentative D call TRBD2 (6 bases). The germline V gene encodes CDR1 MNHEY and CDR2 SMNVEV (reference sequence). This CDR3 spans 21 amino acids. Trimming took 2 bases from V and 3 from J, leaving 29 bases between them. The CDR3 DNA sequence: TGTGCCAGCAGTTTAAGGGACCCTTATCCCCTCTGGGAGGACTTCTACAATGAGCAGTTCTTC. Translating it yields CASSLRDPYPLWEDFYNEQFF.